Each of the 19 T cell receptor beta chains below was sequenced from the same sample in a study of graft-versus-host responses after intestinal transplantation. The antigens for these receptors are not known. Assay used: immunoSEQ multiplex PCR; TCRdb lists only in-frame clones, some missing. Altogether 90,000 to 150,000 clones are present, approximately 95% being singletons, with the ten largest covering more than 2.5%. The sample in question was unstimulated CD8+ T cells sorted from spleen or lymph node cells, obtained before intestinal transplant. The source is a human donor who received an intestinal transplant.

The chain joins TRBV6-4 to TRBJ1-5; D perhaps matches TRBD1 (5 bases). V was clipped by 3 bases and J by 4 bases, with 16 bases between them. Germline CDR1 reads MRHNA; CDR2 reads SNTAGT. The CDR3 sequence is 16 residues long. CDR3 amino acids: CASSERCGGENQPQHF. CDR3 in DNA: TGTGCCAGCAGTGAGAGGTGCGGGGGTGAAAATCAGCCCCAGCATTTT.

For the CDR3, the DNA is TGCGCCAGCAGCCAGACGGGAGGCTACGAGCAGTACTTC. It encodes CASSQTGGYEQYF. The chain joins TRBV4-3 to TRBJ2-7; 7 bases align to TRBD2. The length of the CDR3 is 13 residues. The junction had 2 bases not matched to a gene; V was cut back by 3 bases and J by 3 bases. Germline V lookup: CDR1 LGHNA, CDR2 YSLEER.

As regards this clone: The junction shows a germline mismatch at one end, possibly a read error. This sequence joins TRBV6-1 and TRBJ1-5, with unresolved D. Germline CDR1 MNHNS, CDR2 SASEGT. The CDR3 has 10 residues. CDR3 amino acids: CASITRQSNF. CDR3 nucleotide sequence: TGTGCCAGCATTACCCGCCAGTCGAATTTT.

The chain carries TRBV7-2 and TRBJ2-3; D is ambiguous. The CDR3 contains 14 residues. Germline-derived CDR1 and CDR2 are SGHTA and FQGNSA. V lost 5 bases and J 4 bases, leaving 13 bases between the germline ends. The CDR3 sequence: CASSPDPGADTQYF. DNA of the CDR3: TGTGCCAGCAGCCCCGATCCCGGCGCAGATACGCAGTATTTT.

This sequence joins TRBV9 and TRBJ1-3, with TRBD1 identical over 7 bases. With V trimmed by 4 bases and J by 0 bases, 13 bases remained unmatched. The germline V gene encodes CDR1 SGDLS and CDR2 YYNGEE. CDR3 size: 18 residues. DNA of the CDR3: TGTGCCAGCAGCACACCCCTAGGACAGGTCAGCTCTGGAAACACCATATATTTT. Residues: CASSTPLGQVSSGNTIYF.

This clone was detected only once. This chain connects TRBV29-1 to TRBJ2-2; D not certain. Germline V gene sequence: CDR1 SQVTM, CDR2 ANQGSEA. The CDR3 spans 12 residues. V lost 0 bases to trimming and J lost 6 bases, with 5 bases between them. CDR3 in amino acids: CSVEDRAGELFF. The DNA for the CDR3 is TGCAGCGTTGAAGATAGGGCCGGGGAGCTGTTTTTT.

The V gene is TRBV13, the J gene TRBJ2-5; no reliable D call. The germline CDR1 and CDR2 sequences are PRHDT and FYEKMQ (reference sequence). This CDR3 comprises 12 residues. Deletions cut 1 base from V and 4 bases from J, with 4 bases between. DNA for the CDR3: TGTGCCAGCAGCTTAGTGGGAGAGACCCAGTACTTC. Amino acid sequence: CASSLVGETQYF.

This sequence joins TRBV5-8 and TRBJ1-4; D uncertain. The CDR3 length is 14 residues. Germline CDR1 is SGHTS and CDR2 is YDEGEE. Trimming pared 4 bases from V and 5 bases from J, leaving 12 bases between. This chain's CDR3 is CASSPIEENEKLFF. The CDR3 bases are TGTGCCAGCAGCCCCATCGAAGAGAATGAAAAACTGTTTTTT.

The chain joins TRBV13 to TRBJ2-5; D is unresolved. The germline CDR1 and CDR2 sequences are PRHDT and FYEKMQ (reference sequence). The V and J ends lost 4 bases and 5 bases respectively, with 8 bases between them. This CDR3 comprises 12 residues. This chain's CDR3 is CASSSSGETQYF. The CDR3 bases are TGTGCCAGCAGCTCGAGTGGGGAGACCCAGTACTTC.

This chain uses TRBV2 with TRBJ2-7; D is ambiguous. From germline, CDR1 is SNHLY and CDR2 FYNNEI. The V end was cut by 6 bases, the J end by 2 bases, with 8 bases between. This CDR3 has 12 amino acids. In DNA form, the CDR3 reads TGTGCCAGCAGACTTGGGGCCTACGAGCAGTACTTC. Its protein is CASRLGAYEQYF.

V and J are TRBV10-3 and TRBJ2-7; D unresolved. This CDR3 is built from 15 residues. Germline V lookup: CDR1 ENHRY, CDR2 SYGVKD. The V end was cut by 0 bases, the J end by 2 bases, with 11 bases between. The chain's CDR3 is CAISESGSATYEQYF. In DNA form, the CDR3 reads TGTGCCATCAGTGAGTCCGGGTCGGCAACCTACGAGCAGTACTTC.

The chain carries TRBV19 and TRBJ1-1, with unresolved D. Germline V gives CDR1 LNHDA, CDR2 SQIVND (reference sequence). The CDR3 has 16 residues. Trimming cost V 0 bases and J 1 base, with 12 bases left between them. The CDR3: CASSIDEIMGNTEAFF. The DNA for the CDR3 is TGTGCCAGTAGTATAGATGAAATTATGGGGAACACTGAAGCTTTCTTT.

This clone was detected once. Other DNA sequences in the sample encode the same CDR3. The chain couples TRBV28 to TRBJ2-7; no definite D call. The germline CDR1 and CDR2 sequences are MDHEN and SYDVKM. CDR3 length: 14 amino acids. Trimming removed 3 bases at V and 0 bases at J, with 9 bases between. The CDR3 DNA reads as TGTGCCAGCAGTTTGGAAGGTTTCTCCTACGAGCAGTACTTC. Residues: CASSLEGFSYEQYF.

V and J are TRBV7-2 and TRBJ2-1; TRBD2 matches at 9 bases. The CDR3 sequence is 15 residues long. Germline V gene data show CDR1 as SGHTA and CDR2 as FQGNSA. V gave up 1 base and J gave up 4 bases; unmatched junction bases: 2. This CDR3 is CASSLGTSAYNEQFF. The CDR3 coding sequence is TGTGCCAGCAGCTTAGGGACTAGCGCTTACAATGAGCAGTTCTTC.

This chain connects TRBV4-3 to TRBJ1-2; 9 bases are shared with TRBD1. The CDR3 spans 14 residues. The V gene end was trimmed by 4 bases and the J gene end by 4 bases; junction bases not matched to a gene: 4. The germline CDR1 and CDR2 sequences are LGHNA and YSLEER. The CDR3 region has the DNA TGCGCCAGCAGCCCGGGACAGGGCGTCTATGGCTACACCTTC. Its protein is CASSPGQGVYGYTF.

For the CDR3, the DNA is TGTGCCAGCAGTGTGAGTCGACTAGCGGGAAACACCGGGGAGCTGTTTTTT. It translates to CASSVSRLAGNTGELFF. The rearrangement links TRBV2 to TRBJ2-2, with 11 positions matching TRBD2. The CDR3 sequence is 17 residues long. Germline loops: CDR1 SNHLY, CDR2 FYNNEI. J lost 2 bases, V lost 4 bases, and 6 bases had no gene match.

V gene TRBV4-1 combines with J gene TRBJ2-7; D is undetermined. The germline V gene encodes CDR1 MGHRA and CDR2 YSYEKL. The V gene lost 0 bases and the J gene lost 3 bases, with 9 bases spanning the gap. The CDR3 has 14 residues. As DNA, the CDR3 is TGCGCCAGCAGCCAAGAAGGGCCCTACTACGAGCAGTACTTC. The encoded protein is CASSQEGPYYEQYF.

This chain links TRBV5-6 with TRBJ2-7; 10 nucleotides match TRBD1. Germline V gives CDR1 SGHDT, CDR2 YYEEEE. The CDR3 extends over 13 amino acids. The V segment lost 2 bases and the J segment 6 bases; nucleotides outside the gene matches: 2. The CDR3 bases are TGTGCCAGCAGCTTCGGACAGGGGGGCGAGCAGTACTTC. Encoded protein: CASSFGQGGEQYF.

The chain has TRBV9 and TRBJ2-7; D remains unclear. The germline V and J ends were trimmed by 1 base and 1 base, with 9 bases remaining between them. From germline, CDR1 is SGDLS and CDR2 YYNGEE. The CDR3 totals 14 residues. Written as DNA, the CDR3 is TGTGCCAGCAGCGTACATATGGTTTCCTACGAGCAGTACTTC. As protein: CASSVHMVSYEQYF.